Presented here are 24 T cell receptor beta chains from one specimen sequenced in a study of OX40 agonist ivuxolimab in advanced cancers. Some clones are missing from TCRdb's copy, which holds only in-frame ones; the method was immunoSEQ multiplex PCR. Of some 84,000 clones listed, roughly 89% are singletons. Source: CD4+ or CD8+ T cells sorted from blood, taken in a trial of the OX40 agonist ivuxolimab. The receptors come from an adult with an advanced solid tumor such as melanoma, head and neck, liver or kidney cancer.

This rearrangement joins TRBV5-1 to TRBJ2-1; D might be TRBD1 (7 bases). V lost 4 bases and J lost 0, with 17 bases in between. Looked up from germline, CDR1 is SGHRS and CDR2 is YFSETQ. This CDR3 region has 17 residues. The CDR3: CASSPAAGGGSYNEQFF. Written as DNA, the CDR3 is TGCGCCAGCAGCCCCGCGGCAGGGGGAGGCTCCTACAATGAGCAGTTCTTC.

The table lists this clone with a count of one. The V call is TRBV7-9, the J call TRBJ2-1; 12 nucleotides match TRBD2. CDR3 size: 14 residues. J was trimmed by 8 bases and V by 5 bases; bases with no gene match: 4. Germline V gene sequence: CDR1 SEHNR, CDR2 FQNEAQ (reference sequence). The CDR3 here is CASSRRTSGDEQFF. The CDR3, as DNA: TGTGCCAGCAGCCGGCGGACTAGCGGGGATGAGCAGTTCTTC.

The chain uses TRBV30 and TRBJ1-3; D gene uncertain. The V gene lost 0 bases and the J gene lost 5 bases, with 8 bases spanning the gap. The CDR3 totals 13 residues. Germline V CDR1 and CDR2: GTSNPN, SVGIG (reference sequence). Here the CDR3 DNA reads TGTGCCTGGAGTGTGGACTTGAGAAACACCATATATTTT. This gives the protein CAWSVDLRNTIYF.

V and J are TRBV6-6 and TRBJ1-1; D not resolved. CDR1 MNHNY and CDR2 SVGAGI come from the germline V gene (reference sequence). This CDR3 has 13 amino acids. The ends were cut back, 7 bases at V and 11 bases at J, with 20 bases in the middle. The CDR3 nucleotides read TGTGCCAGCACCGAACCGGGCGCCCAGAGGGCTTTCTTT. Amino acids: CASTEPGAQRAFF.

The V and J genes are TRBV5-1 and TRBJ2-5, with no clear D. This CDR3 comprises 14 residues. With 2 bases removed from V and 0 bases from J, the gap between germline ends came to 8 bases. Per germline, CDR1 SGHRS and CDR2 YFSETQ. CDR3 bases: TGCGCCAGCAGCTTCCGGACCGACCAAGAGACCCAGTACTTC. This gives the protein CASSFRTDQETQYF.

This clone was detected only a few times. The chain recombines TRBV7-2 with TRBJ2-1; 9 bases agree with TRBD1. Germline assignment: CDR1 SGHTA and CDR2 FQGNSA. Trimming removed 4 bases from V and 6 bases from J; junction bases left unmatched: 7. This CDR3 has 15 residues. In DNA, the CDR3 is TGTGCCAGCAGCTACCGGACAGGGGCCGGCAATGAGCAGTTCTTC. Protein product: CASSYRTGAGNEQFF.

The chain recombines TRBV25-1 with TRBJ1-5; 8 bases line up with TRBD1. The ends lost 5 bases at V and 6 bases at J; junction bases unmatched: 3. CDR1 and CDR2 (germline): MGHDK, SYGVNS. This CDR3 has 13 residues. CDR3 coding DNA: TGTGCCAGCAGTAAGACAGGGGTTCAGCCCCAGCATTTT. It translates to CASSKTGVQPQHF. The variable domain in full, completed from reference TRBV25-1 and TRBJ1-5, reads EADIYQTPRYLVIGTGKKITLECSQTMGHDKMYWYQQDPGMELHLIHYSYGVNSTEKGDLSSESTVSRIRTEHFPLTLESARPSHTSQYLCASSKTGVQPQHFGDGTRLSIL.

This chain uses TRBV6-1 with TRBJ1-5, with TRBD1 identical over 8 bases. After removal of 6 bases from V and 6 bases from J, the junction contained 4 bases not matched to a gene. CDR1 is MNHNS and CDR2 is SASEGT in the germline V gene. This CDR3 comprises 13 residues. The CDR3 loop reads CASRAGGLQPQHF. The CDR3 coding sequence is TGTGCCAGCAGGGCAGGGGGCCTTCAGCCCCAGCATTTT.

V is TRBV6-1 and J is TRBJ1-2; 8 nucleotides align to TRBD1. Germline loops: CDR1 MNHNS, CDR2 SASEGT. The V gene end was trimmed by 5 bases and the J gene end by 3 bases; junction bases not matched to a gene: 2. CDR3 length: 13 amino acids. CDR3 sequence (DNA): TGTGCCAGCAGTCGCAGGGGGCACTATGGCTACACCTTC. Its translation is CASSRRGHYGYTF.

The chain combines TRBV11-3 with TRBJ1-5; the D gene is possibly TRBD1 (5 bases). Trimming left V 5 bases short and J 8 bases short, with 19 bases between. The CDR3 sequence is 15 residues long. The germline CDR1 and CDR2 sequences are SGHNT and YENEEA. CDR3 in amino acids: CASSLLPGLKEPQHF. DNA for the CDR3: TGTGCCAGCAGCCTACTGCCGGGACTCAAGGAGCCCCAGCATTTT.

This rearrangement joins TRBV6-1 to TRBJ1-4, with D hard to call. Trimming left V 7 bases short and J 3 bases short, with 15 bases between. The CDR3 runs 15 residues. Germline lookup yields CDR1 MNHNS and CDR2 SASEGT. The CDR3 bases are TGTGCCAGCATTCACCGAGGCAGCGCTAATGAAAAACTGTTTTTT. It yields the protein CASIHRGSANEKLFF.

This chain uses TRBV12-5 with TRBJ2-5, with D hard to call. Between the trimmed V and J ends, which lost 6 bases and 5 bases, there was a span of 13 bases. The CDR3 is 13 residues long. Germline V gene data show CDR1 as LGHNT and CDR2 as FRNRAP. In DNA, the CDR3 is TGTGCTAGTGGCGAGAGTGGTTCCGAGACCCAGTACTTC. This gives the protein CASGESGSETQYF.

This chain connects TRBV10-2 to TRBJ2-7; perhaps D is TRBD1 or TRBD2 (5 bases each). From germline, CDR1 is WSHSY and CDR2 SAAADI. Trimming shortened V by 3 bases and J by 4 bases, and 10 bases separated the two germline ends. This CDR3 has 13 residues. For the CDR3, the DNA is TGCGCCAGCAGTGACGGGGCAGTATACGAGCAGTACGTC. Translation gives CASSDGAVYEQYV.

This clone was seen only once. This rearrangement joins TRBV28 to TRBJ1-1; D remains unclear. From germline, CDR1 is MDHEN and CDR2 SYDVKM. V was shortened by 5 bases and J by 5 bases, with 12 bases between the two germline ends. CDR3 size: 13 residues. The CDR3 protein is CASSASGWTEAFF. The CDR3 bases are TGTGCCAGCAGTGCGTCGGGGTGGACTGAAGCTTTCTTT.

This chain connects TRBV5-4 to TRBJ2-3; 11 bases are shared with TRBD2. Germline CDR1 is SGHNT and CDR2 is YYREEE (reference sequence). Trimming cost V 3 bases and J 5 bases; bases outside gene matches: 5. The CDR3 runs to 15 residues. The CDR3 DNA reads as TGTGCCAGCAGCTGGACCGGGACTAGCGGAGATACGCAGTATTTT. Protein product: CASSWTGTSGDTQYF.

The CDR3 DNA is TGTGCCAGTAGTTTAAGGGGGCATGACACTGAAGCTTTCTTT. Translation gives CASSLRGHDTEAFF. This chain uses TRBV19 with TRBJ1-1, with TRBD1 matching over 7 bases. The CDR3 is made up of 14 amino acids. CDR1 and CDR2 (germline): LNHDA, SQIVND (reference sequence). V lost 5 bases and J lost 3; bases outside the gene matches: 6.

The chain has TRBV7-6 and TRBJ2-3; D not resolved. Germline V gene sequence: CDR1 SGHVS, CDR2 FNYEAQ. This CDR3 region has 16 residues. V lost 10 bases, J lost 2 bases, and 22 bases lay in between. The CDR3 nucleotides read TGTGCCACCTCCCGGGCCGGCCAGTTTTACACAGATACGCAGTATTTT. It codes for CATSRAGQFYTDTQYF.

CDR3 in DNA: TGTGCCAGCAGTGTTAAAGATACGCAGTATTTT. Its translation: CASSVKDTQYF. This chain uses TRBV25-1 with TRBJ2-3, with D unclear. V was shortened by 4 bases and J by 5 bases, with 4 bases between the two germline ends. CDR3 length: 11 residues. Germline values: CDR1 MGHDK, CDR2 SYGVNS.

The chain has TRBV2 and TRBJ2-2, with TRBD2 identical over 7 bases. This CDR3 is 15 amino acids long. The germline V gene has CDR1 SNHLY and CDR2 FYNNEI. Trimming cost V 6 bases and J 1 base; bases outside gene matches: 5. Written as DNA, the CDR3 is TGTGCCAGCAGGGGTAGCGGGCGGAACACCGGGGAGCTGTTTTTT. Amino acids: CASRGSGRNTGELFF.

This sequence joins TRBV25-1 and TRBJ1-2, with D possibly TRBD1 on 5 matching bases. V shed 7 bases and J shed 10 bases, with 19 bases lying between them. The germline V gene encodes CDR1 MGHDK and CDR2 SYGVNS. The CDR3 is 13 amino acids. CDR3 residues: CASTPAGTHDYTF. DNA of the CDR3: TGTGCCAGCACCCCGGCGGGGACCCATGACTACACCTTC.

The V and J genes are TRBV4-3 and TRBJ1-1, with D possibly being TRBD1 (6 bases). Trimming took 4 bases from V and 8 from J, leaving 11 bases between them. Germline CDR1 is LGHNA and CDR2 is YSLEER. This CDR3 spans 12 amino acids. CDR3 nucleotides: TGCGCCAGCAGCCGAGGGGGAGGGGAAGCTTTCTTT. Residues: CASSRGGGEAFF.

A single count supports this clone. V and J are TRBV6-1 and TRBJ2-7, with D uncertain. Germline CDR1 reads MNHNS; CDR2 reads SASEGT. The CDR3 sequence is 14 residues long. V lost 2 bases, J lost 0 bases, and 8 bases lay in between. The CDR3 nucleotides read TGTGCCAGCAGTGAATTAGGCCGCTCCTACGAGCAGTACTTC. Residues: CASSELGRSYEQYF.

The chain employs TRBV7-9 and TRBJ2-1; a weak D match, TRBD2 (6 bases). The CDR3 length is 14 residues. V was cut by 1 base and J by 8 bases, with 12 bases left in between. CDR1 SEHNR and CDR2 FQNEAQ come from the germline V gene (reference sequence). CDR3 coding DNA: TGTGCCAGCAGCTTAGGCGGAGGCGGGGATGAGCAGTTCTTC. Its protein is CASSLGGGGDEQFF.

The V call is TRBV10-3, the J call TRBJ2-2; TRBD2 agrees at 11 bases. This CDR3 comprises 16 residues. J was trimmed by 5 bases and V by 9 bases; bases with no gene match: 11. Germline CDR1 reads ENHRY; CDR2 reads SYGVKD. CDR3 DNA: TGTGCCATAAGTCCGGGACTAGCGGCCGAAACCGGGGAGCTGTTTTTT. Translating it yields CAISPGLAAETGELFF.